The next 22 T cell receptor beta chains were all read from a single sample in a study of T cell responses to AZD1222 COVID-19 vaccine. Assay used: immunoSEQ multiplex PCR; TCRdb lists only in-frame clones, some missing. The sample records roughly 100,000 clones, roughly 90% being singletons. Here the sequenced sample was peripheral blood, taken on day 0 of AZD1222 vaccination. Every receptor here comes from an adult in good health.

The chain recombines TRBV7-2 with TRBJ2-7; D uncertain. Trimming pared 1 base from V and 9 bases from J, leaving 13 bases between. Per germline, CDR1 SGHTA and CDR2 FQGNSA. The CDR3 is made up of 13 amino acids. CDR3 DNA: TGTGCCAGCAGCTTAGGTAATCAGCGAAGGCAGTACTTC. It is translated as CASSLGNQRRQYF.

The rearrangement uses TRBV6-5 and TRBJ2-3; a possible D gene is TRBD2 (6 bases). V was cut by 10 bases and J by 5 bases, with 16 bases left in between. CDR1 and CDR2 (germline): MNHEY, SVGAGI. The CDR3 totals 13 residues. CDR3 residues: CATLLTGGDTQYF. CDR3 bases: TGTGCCACCCTTTTAACCGGGGGAGATACGCAGTATTTT.

The J gene is TRBJ1-2, the V gene TRBV7-2, with unresolved D. CDR3 length equals 15 residues. CDR1 and CDR2 (germline): SGHTA, FQGNSA. The V gene lost 5 bases and the J gene lost 3 bases, with 16 bases spanning the gap. The CDR3 nucleotides read TGTGCCAGCAGCCCCATGATCGGGGAGTACTATGGCTACACCTTC. Encoded protein: CASSPMIGEYYGYTF.

The chain carries TRBV9 and TRBJ1-5; tentative D call: TRBD1 (5 bases). Trimming shortened V by 4 bases and J by 1 base, and 15 bases separated the two germline ends. Germline V gene sequence: CDR1 SGDLS, CDR2 YYNGEE. This CDR3 has 16 amino acids. In DNA, the CDR3 is TGTGCCAGCAGCCCGCGTTGGGGGGTCAGCAATCAGCCCCAGCATTTT. Amino acids: CASSPRWGVSNQPQHF.

The CDR3 sequence: CASSPRLSWGGDEQFF. The CDR3, as DNA: TGTGCCAGCAGCCCCAGGCTATCCTGGGGAGGGGATGAGCAGTTCTTC. This chain uses TRBV11-2 with TRBJ2-1, with TRBD2 matching over 7 bases. Losses at the gene ends were 5 bases for V and 8 bases for J; bases not matched to a gene: 15. Germline CDR1 SGHAT, CDR2 FQNNGV. The CDR3 runs to 16 residues.

This chain joins TRBV5-5 and TRBJ1-2; D call uncertain. The ends were cut back, 0 bases at V and 0 bases at J, with 15 bases in the middle. The germline CDR1 and CDR2 sequences are SGHKS and YYEKEE (reference sequence). CDR3 size: 17 residues. CDR3 in amino acids: CASSLAAGGLANYGYTF. The CDR3 coding sequence is TGTGCCAGCAGCTTGGCGGCGGGAGGGTTGGCTAACTATGGCTACACCTTC.

This clone was seen a single time. This chain links TRBV4-1 with TRBJ1-3; D gene unclear. The CDR3 totals 16 residues. Germline assignment: CDR1 MGHRA and CDR2 YSYEKL. V lost 2 bases to trimming and J lost 0 bases, with 11 bases between them. The CDR3 region is CASSQPSRDSGNTIYF. CDR3 nucleotides: TGCGCCAGCAGCCAACCCTCTCGGGACTCTGGAAACACCATATATTTT.

The V call is TRBV5-1, the J call TRBJ2-5, with D tentatively TRBD1 or TRBD2 (5 bases each). Trimming took off 2 bases at V and 4 bases at J, with 15 bases between the two ends. Germline V lookup: CDR1 SGHRS, CDR2 YFSETQ. The CDR3 has 15 residues. CDR3 protein: CASSFQSERGETQYF. The DNA for the CDR3 is TGCGCCAGCAGCTTCCAATCCGAGAGGGGAGAGACCCAGTACTTC.

The V call is TRBV6-6, the J call TRBJ2-7; D possibly corresponds to TRBD1 (6 bases). Trimming took off 7 bases at V and 3 bases at J, with 16 bases between the two ends. This CDR3 comprises 14 residues. Germline V gives CDR1 MNHNY, CDR2 SVGAGI (reference sequence). The DNA for the CDR3 is TGTGCCAGCACCCGAGGGGGTTGGGGCTACGAGCAGTACTTC. Its translation: CASTRGGWGYEQYF.

The V and J genes are TRBV6-5 and TRBJ2-3, with 10 nucleotides matching TRBD2. The CDR3 consists of 16 residues. V lost 2 bases to trimming and J lost 3 bases; unmatched junction nucleotides: 5. Germline V lookup: CDR1 MNHEY, CDR2 SVGAGI. As DNA, the CDR3 is TGTGCCAGCAGTTACGCTAGCGGGAGTTTAACAGATACGCAGTATTTT. Its protein is CASSYASGSLTDTQYF.

V and J are TRBV7-9 and TRBJ2-3; D might be TRBD1 (6 bases). This CDR3 region has 14 residues. V was cut by 5 bases and J by 3 bases, with 12 bases left in between. Germline CDR1 and CDR2: SEHNR and FQNEAQ (reference sequence). Written as DNA, the CDR3 is TGTGCCAGCAGCCCCTGGACAGAAACAGATACGCAGTATTTT. It specifies CASSPWTETDTQYF.

The genes are TRBV6-2 or TRBV6-3 and TRBJ2-7, with TRBD2 matching 13 bases. V lost 2 bases and J lost 2; bases outside the gene matches: 9. This CDR3 contains 18 residues. The germline V gene encodes CDR1 MNHEY and CDR2 SVGEGT. CDR3 sequence: CASSYPVTSGRPPYEQYF. CDR3 sequence (DNA): TGTGCCAGCAGTTACCCGGTGACTAGCGGGAGGCCGCCCTACGAGCAGTACTTC.

The V and J genes are TRBV6-5 and TRBJ1-5; TRBD1 is a possible D gene (5 bases). This CDR3 has 16 amino acids. The V and J ends lost 0 bases and 2 bases respectively, with 11 bases between them. Germline-derived CDR1 and CDR2 are MNHEY and SVGAGI. Here the CDR3 reads CASSYSGTRGNQPQHF. The CDR3, as DNA: TGTGCCAGCAGTTACTCTGGGACTCGCGGCAATCAGCCCCAGCATTTT.

The chain combines TRBV3-1 (or the pseudogene TRBV3-2) with TRBJ2-2, with 13 bases that match TRBD2. The CDR3 loop spans 19 amino acids. Germline CDR1 LGHDT, CDR2 YNNKEL (reference sequence). The ends lost 3 bases at V and 6 bases at J; junction bases unmatched: 13. CDR3: CASSQPPGTSGTRAGELFF. DNA of the CDR3: TGTGCCAGCAGCCAGCCACCCGGGACTAGCGGGACCCGGGCCGGGGAGCTGTTTTTT.

The chain has TRBV7-2 and TRBJ1-6; 11 bases are shared with TRBD1. Germline lookup yields CDR1 SGHTA and CDR2 FQGNSA. V gave up 3 bases and J gave up 9 bases; unmatched junction bases: 7. The length of the CDR3 is 16 residues. The CDR3 coding sequence is TGTGCCAGCAGCTTGACTCCCGGGACAGGGGGTTCACCCCTCCACTTT. It yields the protein CASSLTPGTGGSPLHF.

This sequence joins TRBV3-1 (or the pseudogene TRBV3-2) and TRBJ2-2; D gene unclear. The CDR3 length is 15 residues. Per the germline V gene, CDR1 is LGHDT and CDR2 is YNNKEL (reference sequence). The V and J ends lost 1 base and 6 bases respectively, with 12 bases between them. The CDR3 nucleotides read TGTGCCAGCAGCCAAGGAAGTTTTGGCCCCGGGGAGCTGTTTTTT. This encodes CASSQGSFGPGELFF.

A single count supports this clone. The rearrangement joins TRBV7-3 to TRBJ2-1; no clear D. Germline V CDR1 and CDR2: SGHTA, FQGTGA. This CDR3 spans 13 amino acids. V was pared by 4 bases and J by 12 bases, with 16 bases between. The chain's CDR3 is CASSSTYPPGQFF. The CDR3 DNA reads as TGTGCCAGCAGCTCGACCTACCCACCCGGGCAGTTCTTC.

This chain uses TRBV5-1 with TRBJ2-5, with TRBD1 identical over 7 bases. This CDR3 contains 13 residues. Losses at the gene ends were 2 bases for V and 3 bases for J; bases not matched to a gene: 1. Germline V gives CDR1 SGHRS, CDR2 YFSETQ. The CDR3 is CASSFGQEETQYF. CDR3 sequence (DNA): TGCGCCAGCAGCTTCGGACAGGAAGAGACCCAGTACTTC.

The chain couples TRBV28 to TRBJ1-2; possible D gene TRBD1, 5 bases. CDR1 and CDR2 from the germline V gene are MDHEN and SYDVKM. CDR3 length: 15 residues. V lost 3 bases and J lost 2, with 13 bases in between. The CDR3 region is CASSFAAGTNYGYTF. The DNA of the CDR3 is TGTGCCAGCAGTTTTGCTGCAGGGACGAACTATGGCTACACCTTC.

The chain joins TRBV7-9 to TRBJ1-6; 8 bases fit TRBD1. V lost 4 bases and J lost 10; bases outside the gene matches: 6. CDR1 and CDR2 (germline): SEHNR, FQNEAQ (reference sequence). This CDR3 is 14 amino acids long. CDR3 loop: CASSSGQGSSPLHF. The CDR3 DNA follows: TGTGCCAGCAGCTCCGGACAGGGAAGCTCACCCCTCCACTTT.

The chain uses TRBV6-2 or TRBV6-3 and TRBJ2-3, with D hard to call. CDR3 length: 12 amino acids. CDR1 MNHEY and CDR2 SVGEGT come from the germline V gene. The V gene lost 4 bases and the J gene lost 4 bases, with 6 bases spanning the gap. The chain's CDR3 is CASSWTSDTQYF. CDR3 nucleotide sequence: TGTGCCAGCAGTTGGACCTCAGATACGCAGTATTTT.

The genes are TRBV30 and TRBJ1-5, with unresolved D. Trimming pared 2 bases from V and 10 bases from J, leaving 12 bases between. Looked up from germline, CDR1 is GTSNPN and CDR2 is SVGIG (reference sequence). The CDR3 is 12 amino acids. As DNA, the CDR3 is TGTGCCTGGAGTCGCGTAGGCGAACCCCAGCATTTT. Amino acids: CAWSRVGEPQHF.